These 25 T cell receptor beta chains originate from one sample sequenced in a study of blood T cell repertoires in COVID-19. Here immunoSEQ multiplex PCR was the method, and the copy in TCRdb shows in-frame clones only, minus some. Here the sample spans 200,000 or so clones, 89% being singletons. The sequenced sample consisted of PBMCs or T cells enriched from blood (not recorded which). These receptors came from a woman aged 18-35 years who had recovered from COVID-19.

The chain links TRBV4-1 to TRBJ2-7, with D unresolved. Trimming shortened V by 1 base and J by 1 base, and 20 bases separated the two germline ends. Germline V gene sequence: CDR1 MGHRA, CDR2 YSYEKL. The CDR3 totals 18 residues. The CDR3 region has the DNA TGCGCCAGCAGCCAAGGGTCAGGCGTCAGTCTTGGGTCCTACGAGCAGTACTTC. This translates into CASSQGSGVSLGSYEQYF.

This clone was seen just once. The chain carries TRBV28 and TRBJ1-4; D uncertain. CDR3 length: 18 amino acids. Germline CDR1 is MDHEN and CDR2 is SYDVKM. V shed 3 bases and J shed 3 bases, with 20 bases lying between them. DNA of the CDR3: TGTGCCAGCAGTTTTAGTCAGTGGCGGGGTATCGCTAATGAAAAACTGTTTTTT. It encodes CASSFSQWRGIANEKLFF.

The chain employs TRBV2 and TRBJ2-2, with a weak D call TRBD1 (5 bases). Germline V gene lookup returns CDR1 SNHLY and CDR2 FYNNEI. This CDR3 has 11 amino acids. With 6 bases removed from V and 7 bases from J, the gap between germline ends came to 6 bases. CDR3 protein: CASRQVGELFF. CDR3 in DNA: TGTGCCAGCAGACAGGTCGGGGAGCTGTTTTTT.

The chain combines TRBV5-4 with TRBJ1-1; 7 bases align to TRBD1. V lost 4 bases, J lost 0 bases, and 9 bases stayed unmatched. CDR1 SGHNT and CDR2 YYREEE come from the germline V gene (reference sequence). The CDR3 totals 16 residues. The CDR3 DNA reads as TGTGCCAGCAGCGACGGACAGGCCCTTATGAACACTGAAGCTTTCTTT. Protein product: CASSDGQALMNTEAFF.

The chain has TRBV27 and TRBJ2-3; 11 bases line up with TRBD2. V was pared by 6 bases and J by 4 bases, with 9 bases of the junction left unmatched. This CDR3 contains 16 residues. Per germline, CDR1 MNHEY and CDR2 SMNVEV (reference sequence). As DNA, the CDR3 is TGTGCCAGCAGCGACATGCTAGCGGGGGGCCCAGATACGCAGTATTTT. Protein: CASSDMLAGGPDTQYF.

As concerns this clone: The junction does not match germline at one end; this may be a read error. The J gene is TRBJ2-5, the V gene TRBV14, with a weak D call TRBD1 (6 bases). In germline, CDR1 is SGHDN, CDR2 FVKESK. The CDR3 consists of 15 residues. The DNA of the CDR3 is TGTGCCAGCAGCAAAGAGACAGGTTGGGTGGAGACCCAGTACTTC. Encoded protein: CASSKETGWVETQYF.

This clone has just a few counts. The CDR3 sequence is CASSQDLGDRALGTEAFF. Here the CDR3 DNA reads TGCGCCAGCAGCCAAGATCTTGGGGACAGGGCTTTGGGTACTGAAGCTTTCTTT. The rearrangement uses TRBV4-1 and TRBJ1-1, with 9 bases matching TRBD1. J was trimmed by 5 bases and V by 0 bases; bases with no gene match: 13. This CDR3 has 18 amino acids. In germline, CDR1 is MGHRA, CDR2 YSYEKL.

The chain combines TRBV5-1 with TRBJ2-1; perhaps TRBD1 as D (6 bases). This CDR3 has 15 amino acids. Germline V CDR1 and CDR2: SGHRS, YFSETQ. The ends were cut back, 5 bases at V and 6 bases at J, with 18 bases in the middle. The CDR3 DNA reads TGCGCCAGCAGTAGACCGGGACACTCTGGCAATGAGCAGTTCTTC. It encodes CASSRPGHSGNEQFF.

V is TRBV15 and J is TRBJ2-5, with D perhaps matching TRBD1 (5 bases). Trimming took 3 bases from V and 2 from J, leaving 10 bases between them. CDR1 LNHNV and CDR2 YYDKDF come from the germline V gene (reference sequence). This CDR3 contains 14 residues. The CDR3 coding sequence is TGTGCCACCAGCAGCAGGGTATCGCAAGAGACCCAGTACTTC. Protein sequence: CATSSRVSQETQYF.

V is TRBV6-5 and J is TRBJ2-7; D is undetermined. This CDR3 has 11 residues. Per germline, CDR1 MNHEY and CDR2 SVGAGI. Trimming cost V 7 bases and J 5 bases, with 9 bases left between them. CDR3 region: CASTRGHEQYF. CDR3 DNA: TGTGCCAGCACCCGTGGCCACGAGCAGTACTTC.

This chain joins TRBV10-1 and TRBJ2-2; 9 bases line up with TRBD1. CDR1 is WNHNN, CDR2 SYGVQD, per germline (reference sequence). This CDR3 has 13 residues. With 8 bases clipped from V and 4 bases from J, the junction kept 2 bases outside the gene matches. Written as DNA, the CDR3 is TGCGCCAGCGGGGACAGGGCCACCGGGGAGCTGTTTTTT. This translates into CASGDRATGELFF.

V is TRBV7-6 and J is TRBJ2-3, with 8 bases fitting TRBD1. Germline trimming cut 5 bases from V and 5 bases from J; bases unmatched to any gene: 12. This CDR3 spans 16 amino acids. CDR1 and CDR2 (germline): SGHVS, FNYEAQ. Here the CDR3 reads CASSPHRQGLGDTQYF. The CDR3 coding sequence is TGTGCCAGCAGCCCCCACCGACAGGGGCTCGGAGATACGCAGTATTTT.

CDR3 amino acids: CASSRGTTRQAQYF. The DNA of the CDR3 is TGTGCCAGCTCAAGGGGGACGACAAGGCAGGCGCAGTATTTT. V is TRBV18 and J is TRBJ2-3; tentative D call: TRBD1 (6 bases). The CDR3 has 14 residues. Germline V gene sequence: CDR1 KGHSH, CDR2 LQKENI. The V gene lost 5 bases and the J gene lost 10 bases, with 19 bases spanning the gap.

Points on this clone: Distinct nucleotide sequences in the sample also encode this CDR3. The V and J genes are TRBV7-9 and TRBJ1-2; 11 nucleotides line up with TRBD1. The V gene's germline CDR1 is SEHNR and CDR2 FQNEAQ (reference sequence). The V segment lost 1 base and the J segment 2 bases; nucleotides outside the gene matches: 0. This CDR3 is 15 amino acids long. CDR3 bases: TGTGCCAGCAGCTTAGGGACAGGGGGCAACTATGGCTACACCTTC. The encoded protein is CASSLGTGGNYGYTF. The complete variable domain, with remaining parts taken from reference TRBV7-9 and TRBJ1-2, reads DTGVSQNPRHKITKRGQNVTFRCDPISEHNRLYWYRQTLGQGPEFLTYFQNEAQLEKSRLLSDRFSAERPKGSFSTLEIQRTEQGDSAMYLCASSLGTGGNYGYTFGSGTRLTVV.

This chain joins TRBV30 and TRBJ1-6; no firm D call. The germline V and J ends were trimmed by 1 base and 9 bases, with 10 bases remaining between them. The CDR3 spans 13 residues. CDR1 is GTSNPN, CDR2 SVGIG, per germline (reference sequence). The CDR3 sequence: CAWSGRFGSPLHF. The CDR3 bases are TGTGCCTGGAGTGGCAGGTTCGGTTCACCCCTCCACTTT. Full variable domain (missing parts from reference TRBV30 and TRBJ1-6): SQTIHQWPATLVQPVGSPLSLECTVEGTSNPNLYWYRQAAGRGLQLLFYSVGIGQISSEVPQNLSASRPQDRQFILSSKKLLLSDSGFYLCAWSGRFGSPLHFGNGTRLTVT.

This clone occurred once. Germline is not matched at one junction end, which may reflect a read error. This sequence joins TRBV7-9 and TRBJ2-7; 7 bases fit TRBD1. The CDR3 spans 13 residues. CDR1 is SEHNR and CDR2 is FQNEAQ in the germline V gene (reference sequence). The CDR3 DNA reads TGTGCCAGCAGCTTATCTGGACAGGACACCACCCACTTC. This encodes CASSLSGQDTTHF.

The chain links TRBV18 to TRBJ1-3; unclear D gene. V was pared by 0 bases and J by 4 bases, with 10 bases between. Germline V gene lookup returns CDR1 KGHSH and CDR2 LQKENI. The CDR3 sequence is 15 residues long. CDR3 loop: CASSPPSLAGNTIYF. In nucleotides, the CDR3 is TGTGCCAGCTCACCACCCTCCCTGGCCGGAAACACCATATATTTT.

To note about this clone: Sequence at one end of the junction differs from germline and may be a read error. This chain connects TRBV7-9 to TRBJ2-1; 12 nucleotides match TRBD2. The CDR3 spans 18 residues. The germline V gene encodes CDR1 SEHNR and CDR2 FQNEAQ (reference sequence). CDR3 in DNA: TGTGCCAGCAGCGTAGCCCAAGCGACTAGCGGGGGCTACAATGAGCAGTTCTTC. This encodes CASSVAQATSGGYNEQFF.

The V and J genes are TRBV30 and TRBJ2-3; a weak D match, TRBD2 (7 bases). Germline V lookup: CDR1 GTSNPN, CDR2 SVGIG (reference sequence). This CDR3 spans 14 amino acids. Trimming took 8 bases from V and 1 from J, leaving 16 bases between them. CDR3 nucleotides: TGTGCCCGGGGTTGGGGGGGCGGCACAGATACGCAGTATTTT. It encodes CARGWGGGTDTQYF. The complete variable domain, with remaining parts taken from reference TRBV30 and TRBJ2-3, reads SQTIHQWPATLVQPVGSPLSLECTVEGTSNPNLYWYRQAAGRGLQLLFYSVGIGQISSEVPQNLSASRPQDRQFILSSKKLLLSDSGFYLCARGWGGGTDTQYFGPGTRLTVL.

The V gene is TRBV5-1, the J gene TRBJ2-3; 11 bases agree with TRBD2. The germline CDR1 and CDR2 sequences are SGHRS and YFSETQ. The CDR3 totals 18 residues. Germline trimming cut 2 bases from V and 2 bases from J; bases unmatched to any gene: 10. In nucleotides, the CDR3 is TGCGCCAGCAGCTTTCCAGCCGGGACTAGCGGATACACAGATACGCAGTATTTT. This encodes CASSFPAGTSGYTDTQYF.

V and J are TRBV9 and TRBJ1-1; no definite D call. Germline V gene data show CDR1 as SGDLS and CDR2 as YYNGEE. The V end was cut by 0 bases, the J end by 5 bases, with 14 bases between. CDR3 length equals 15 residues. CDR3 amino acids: CASSVGGMGETEAFF. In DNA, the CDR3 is TGTGCCAGCAGCGTAGGAGGGATGGGCGAAACTGAAGCTTTCTTT.

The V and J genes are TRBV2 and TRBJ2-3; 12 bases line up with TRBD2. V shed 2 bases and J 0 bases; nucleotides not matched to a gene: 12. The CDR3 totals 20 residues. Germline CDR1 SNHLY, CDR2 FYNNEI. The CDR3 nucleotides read TGTGCCAGCAGTGAACCTAGCGGGGGGGCTTTAAGATCTAGCACAGATACGCAGTATTTT. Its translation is CASSEPSGGALRSSTDTQYF.

The CDR3 DNA follows: TGTGCCAGCAGCCAAGACCCAAGCGGGGGCTACACCTTC. It translates to CASSQDPSGGYTF. The chain is built from TRBV3-1 (or the pseudogene TRBV3-2) and TRBJ1-2; D is undetermined. The germline CDR1 and CDR2 sequences are LGHDT and YNNKEL (reference sequence). Trimming took 0 bases from V and 8 from J, leaving 10 bases between them. This CDR3 spans 13 amino acids.

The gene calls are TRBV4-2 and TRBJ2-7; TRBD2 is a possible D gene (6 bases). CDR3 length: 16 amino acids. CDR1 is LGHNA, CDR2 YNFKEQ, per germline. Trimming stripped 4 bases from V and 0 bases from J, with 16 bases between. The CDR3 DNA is TGTGCCAGCAGCCCGTTACTGCGGGGACCCTCCTACGAGCAGTACTTC. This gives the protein CASSPLLRGPSYEQYF.

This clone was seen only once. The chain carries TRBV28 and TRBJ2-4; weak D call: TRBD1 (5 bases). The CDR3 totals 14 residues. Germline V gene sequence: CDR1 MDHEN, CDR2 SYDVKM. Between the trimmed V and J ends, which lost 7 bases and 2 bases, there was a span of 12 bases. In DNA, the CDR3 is TGTGCCAGCATGCTAAGGGGAACCAAAAACATTCAGTACTTC. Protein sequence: CASMLRGTKNIQYF.